The 32 T cell receptor beta chains in this list originate from one sample, sequenced in a study of T-cell memory formation after mild COVID-19. Each CDR3 protein is one row after TCRdb ran MiXCR on the 5' RACE reads. The table lists around 140,000 distinct CDR3 sequences, about 25% of them singletons. Sequencing input: PBMCs or a T cell subset sorted from them (not recorded which). The receptors come from an adult woman who had mild COVID-19 (a few samples of this study predate the infection). Cell type and time point are not known.

This sequence joins TRBV7-9 and TRBJ2-7; possibly TRBD2 for D (7 bases). In germline, CDR1 is SEHNR, CDR2 FQNEAQ (reference sequence). The CDR3 is 17 amino acids. V lost 9 bases, J lost 2 bases, and 26 bases lay in between. The CDR3: CASRGGEQVGTAYEQYF. In DNA form, the CDR3 reads TGTGCCAGTAGGGGGGGTGAACAGGTGGGGACCGCCTACGAGCAGTACTTC.

The chain is built from TRBV29-1 and TRBJ1-2; D ambiguous. The CDR3 has 12 amino acids. Trimming stripped 3 bases from V and 2 bases from J, with 7 bases between. Per germline, CDR1 SQVTM and CDR2 ANQGSEA. CDR3 DNA sequence: TGCAGCGTTGACCCGGGGAACTATGGCTACACCTTC. This encodes CSVDPGNYGYTF.

The chain is built from TRBV6-2 or TRBV6-3 and TRBJ2-7, with D possibly called TRBD1 or TRBD2 (6 bases each). The CDR3 covers 11 residues. Per the germline V gene, CDR1 is MNHEY and CDR2 is SVGEGT. Trimming took 11 bases from V and 2 from J, leaving 10 bases between them. CDR3 nucleotides: TGTGCCGGAGGGGGACCCTACGAGCAGTACTTC. This translates into CAGGGPYEQYF.

The gene calls are TRBV27 and TRBJ2-7; 8 bases are shared with TRBD2. From germline, CDR1 is MNHEY and CDR2 SMNVEV (reference sequence). The J segment lost 3 bases and the V segment lost 8 bases, leaving 9 bases of the junction unmatched. This CDR3 contains 14 residues. In DNA, the CDR3 is TGTGCCAGCGGATTAGCGGGGAGTGTCTACGAGCAGTACTTC. This codes for CASGLAGSVYEQYF.

This clonotype has only a few counts. This chain uses TRBV21-1 with TRBJ2-5; the table calls TRBD1, which could not be checked here. TRBV21-1 is a recognized pseudogene. The CDR3 runs to 16 residues. The CDR3 DNA follows: TGTGCCAGCAGCAAGTCCGGGACGGAGAGCGATGAGACCCAGTACTTC. Its protein product is CASSKSGTESDETQYF.

This clonotype was detected a few times. The chain couples TRBV7-9 to TRBJ2-1; 8 bases are a match to TRBD2. The CDR3 spans 16 residues. V lost 1 base to trimming and J lost 3 bases; unmatched junction nucleotides: 5. Germline V gene data show CDR1 as SEHNR and CDR2 as FQNEAQ (reference sequence). For the CDR3, the DNA is TGTGCCAGCAGCTTAGGGGAGCGGGAGCTCTACAATGAGCAGTTCTTC. It specifies CASSLGERELYNEQFF.

This clonotype has a handful of counts. This chain links TRBV7-9 with TRBJ2-5; tentatively, D is TRBD2 (5 bases). Germline V lookup: CDR1 SEHNR, CDR2 FQNEAQ (reference sequence). The CDR3 is made up of 13 amino acids. Deletions cut 6 bases from V and 3 bases from J, with 11 bases between. CDR3 DNA: TGTGCCAGCAGGGACGGAGGCGAAGAGACCCAGTACTTC. Residues: CASRDGGEETQYF.

This clonotype was counted between two and nine times. The V call is TRBV29-1, the J call TRBJ1-1; D is unresolved. Germline CDR1 and CDR2: SQVTM and ANQGSEA. The germline V and J ends were trimmed by 4 bases and 5 bases, with 11 bases remaining between them. CDR3 length: 12 amino acids. CDR3 in DNA: TGCAGCGTTGTCGCAGTCGAGACTGAAGCTTTCTTT. Translated, it gives CSVVAVETEAFF.

V and J are TRBV7-3 and TRBJ2-5; 7 bases map to TRBD2. Trimming removed 4 bases from V and 3 bases from J; junction bases left unmatched: 14. Germline CDR1 reads SGHTA; CDR2 reads FQGTGA. The CDR3 is 17 residues long. CDR3 region: CASSSRGLEWGEETQYF. CDR3 bases: TGTGCCAGCAGCTCCCGAGGACTAGAATGGGGGGAAGAGACCCAGTACTTC.

This rearrangement joins TRBV29-1 to TRBJ2-7, with a tentative D call TRBD1 (6 bases). This CDR3 has 13 amino acids. Germline loops: CDR1 SQVTM, CDR2 ANQGSEA. Between the trimmed V and J ends, which lost 8 bases and 0 bases, there was a span of 14 bases. CDR3: CSIHQGSSYEQYF. The CDR3 coding sequence is TGCAGCATACATCAGGGGAGCTCCTACGAGCAGTACTTC.

The chain links TRBV27 to TRBJ2-7; D possibly corresponds to TRBD1 (5 bases). This CDR3 spans 13 amino acids. Trimming stripped 8 bases from V and 2 bases from J, with 13 bases between. CDR1 is MNHEY, CDR2 SMNVEV, per germline (reference sequence). CDR3: CASGLQGPYEQYF. The DNA of the CDR3 is TGTGCCAGCGGGTTGCAGGGTCCCTACGAGCAGTACTTC.

This chain joins TRBV27 and TRBJ2-3; D perhaps matches TRBD1 (6 bases). Germline CDR1 is MNHEY and CDR2 is SMNVEV (reference sequence). Trimming left V 5 bases short and J 6 bases short, with 18 bases between. The CDR3 sequence is 15 residues long. This CDR3 is CASSPGTISGDTQYF. The CDR3 nucleotides read TGTGCCAGCAGTCCGGGGACAATAAGCGGTGATACGCAGTATTTT.

The chain links TRBV5-1 to TRBJ1-2, with 10 positions matching TRBD1. CDR1 and CDR2 from the germline V gene are SGHRS and YFSETQ. The CDR3 has 13 residues. The ends lost 4 bases at V and 5 bases at J; junction bases unmatched: 2. CDR3 nucleotides: TGCGCCAGCAGCCGGACAGGGGGTTATGGCTACACCTTC. This translates into CASSRTGGYGYTF.

V is TRBV5-1 and J is TRBJ2-7; TRBD2 matches at 7 bases. The CDR3 is made up of 15 amino acids. V lost 0 bases, J lost 0 bases, and 3 bases stayed unmatched. The germline V gene has CDR1 SGHRS and CDR2 YFSETQ. As DNA, the CDR3 is TGCGCCAGCAGCTTGGCTAGCGGAAACTCCTACGAGCAGTACTTC. Translation gives CASSLASGNSYEQYF. Full variable domain (rest looked up from reference TRBV5-1 and TRBJ2-7): KAGVTQTPRYLIKTRGQQVTLSCSPISGHRSVSWYQQTPGQGLQFLFEYFSETQRNKGNFPGRFSGRQFSNSRSEMNVSTLELGDSALYLCASSLASGNSYEQYFGPGTRLTVT.

This chain uses TRBV7-3 with TRBJ2-7; 7 positions agree with TRBD2. J lost 3 bases, V lost 2 bases, and 4 bases had no gene match. Germline CDR1 is SGHTA and CDR2 is FQGTGA. This CDR3 is built from 14 residues. The DNA for the CDR3 is TGTGCCAGCAGCTTAGGGTCTAGCGGCTACGAGCAGTACTTC. This gives the protein CASSLGSSGYEQYF.

V is TRBV12-3 or TRBV12-4 and J is TRBJ1-3; 7 nucleotides align to TRBD1. Germline trimming cut 5 bases from V and 0 bases from J; bases unmatched to any gene: 16. CDR3 size: 19 residues. The CDR3 DNA follows: TGTGCCAGCAGTATCGGGACAGAGCTACTACTTCGCTCTGGAAACACCATATATTTT. Protein sequence: CASSIGTELLLRSGNTIYF.

V is TRBV6-1 and J is TRBJ1-1, with a possible D match to TRBD1 (5 bases). The CDR3 length is 14 residues. V was shortened by 6 bases and J by 0 bases, with 11 bases between the two germline ends. CDR1 is MNHNS, CDR2 SASEGT, per germline. The CDR3 sequence is CASRRRDLNTEAFF. The CDR3 nucleotides are TGTGCCAGCAGAAGACGGGACTTGAACACTGAAGCTTTCTTT.

The chain joins TRBV15 to TRBJ1-4, with unresolved D. Trimming pared 8 bases from V and 8 bases from J, leaving 15 bases between. Germline CDR1 is LNHNV and CDR2 is YYDKDF (reference sequence). CDR3 length: 13 amino acids. CDR3 nucleotide sequence: TGTGCCACCCGGTTGGGGATGGGAGAAAAACTGTTTTTT. Translated: CATRLGMGEKLFF.

This chain connects TRBV29-1 to TRBJ1-5; D gene ambiguous. V was pared by 1 base and J by 0 bases, with 7 bases between. The germline gives CDR1 SQVTM, CDR2 ANQGSEA. The CDR3 is 14 residues long. This CDR3 reads CSVEGQDSNQPQHF. CDR3 DNA: TGCAGCGTTGAAGGTCAGGATAGCAATCAGCCCCAGCATTTT.

This clonotype was seen a handful of times. CDR3 nucleotide sequence: TGTGCCACCAGTGATTCTGGACAGGGATATATTAACTATGGCTACACCTTC. It translates to CATSDSGQGYINYGYTF. This chain links TRBV24-1 with TRBJ1-2; 8 nucleotides align to TRBD1. The CDR3 is 17 residues long. CDR1 is KGHDR and CDR2 is SFDVKD in the germline V gene. The J segment lost 1 base and the V segment lost 2 bases, leaving 8 bases of the junction unmatched.

This clonotype was found a few times. The chain carries TRBV20-1 and TRBJ1-4; 7 positions agree with TRBD1. This CDR3 has 14 residues. CDR1 is DFQATT and CDR2 is SNEGSKA in the germline V gene (reference sequence). J was trimmed by 8 bases and V by 3 bases; bases with no gene match: 9. CDR3: CSASSLDRPEKLFF. In DNA, the CDR3 is TGCAGTGCTAGTTCCCTGGACAGGCCAGAAAAACTGTTTTTT.

This clonotype was seen a handful of times. V gene TRBV7-6 combines with J gene TRBJ2-7; D is possibly TRBD1 or TRBD2 (5 bases each). CDR1 is SGHVS, CDR2 FNYEAQ, per germline. V was trimmed by 3 bases and J by 5 bases, leaving 20 bases between them. The CDR3 has 16 amino acids. The CDR3 coding sequence is TGTGCCAGCAGCTTCGCCCCCTGGGGGAGTGGCGACGAGCAGTACTTC. As protein: CASSFAPWGSGDEQYF.

The gene calls are TRBV7-9 and TRBJ2-2; possible D gene TRBD1, 5 bases. Germline assignment: CDR1 SEHNR and CDR2 FQNEAQ (reference sequence). Trimming removed 2 bases at V and 3 bases at J, with 10 bases between. The CDR3 extends over 15 amino acids. The chain's CDR3 is CASSLKGFHTGELFF. CDR3 coding DNA: TGTGCCAGCAGCTTAAAGGGGTTCCACACCGGGGAGCTGTTTTTT.

The chain recombines TRBV7-6 with TRBJ2-1, with D unclear. V gave up 1 base and J gave up 10 bases, with 11 bases separating them. This CDR3 has 13 residues. CDR1 is SGHVS, CDR2 FNYEAQ, per germline. DNA for the CDR3: TGTGCCAGCAGCTTAGTGGGGTCCACAGAGCAGTTCTTC. Translating gives CASSLVGSTEQFF.

This clonotype was observed a few times. The rearrangement uses TRBV7-9 and TRBJ2-7; D unclear. The CDR3 is made up of 12 amino acids. Deletions cut 2 bases from V and 4 bases from J, with 6 bases between. Germline V lookup: CDR1 SEHNR, CDR2 FQNEAQ (reference sequence). The CDR3 bases are TGTGCCAGCAGCTTAACAGCATACGAGCAGTACTTC. This sequence encodes CASSLTAYEQYF.

The chain recombines TRBV9 with TRBJ2-7, with D possibly TRBD2 on 6 matching bases. The germline V gene has CDR1 SGDLS and CDR2 YYNGEE. V was clipped by 3 bases and J by 9 bases, with 19 bases between them. This CDR3 contains 14 residues. The CDR3 region has the DNA TGTGCCAGCAGCGACGGGACTCCGCTACGAGGGCAGTACTTC. Translated: CASSDGTPLRGQYF.

V usage is TRBV30 and J usage is TRBJ2-1; D is ambiguous. This CDR3 has 13 amino acids. V was cut by 0 bases and J by 3 bases, with 6 bases left in between. Germline V gene data show CDR1 as GTSNPN and CDR2 as SVGIG (reference sequence). CDR3 residues: CAWSVLDYNEQFF. The CDR3 DNA is TGTGCCTGGAGTGTACTTGACTACAATGAGCAGTTCTTC.

A few counts support this clonotype. The chain couples TRBV12-3 or TRBV12-4 to TRBJ2-7; perhaps TRBD2 as D (6 bases). Trimming pared 4 bases from V and 2 bases from J, leaving 9 bases between. There are 13 residues in the CDR3. CDR3 DNA sequence: TGTGCCAGCAGTTATGGACTAACCTACGAGCAGTACTTC. As protein: CASSYGLTYEQYF.

The chain links TRBV12-3 or TRBV12-4 to TRBJ1-1; 7 nucleotides agree with TRBD1. After removal of 2 bases from V and 1 base from J, the junction contained 10 bases not matched to a gene. The CDR3 covers 17 residues. The CDR3 nucleotides are TGTGCCAGCAGTTTACCGGCTACAGGGGATAGGAACACTGAAGCTTTCTTT. Translation gives CASSLPATGDRNTEAFF.

This rearrangement joins TRBV15 to TRBJ1-5; unclear D gene. Deletions cut 3 bases from V and 7 bases from J, with 13 bases between. The CDR3 covers 14 residues. Germline-derived CDR1 and CDR2 are LNHNV and YYDKDF (reference sequence). The CDR3 sequence is CATSRDSANQPQHF. For the CDR3, the DNA is TGTGCCACCAGCAGGGATTCGGCAAACCAGCCCCAGCATTTT.

This chain uses TRBV11-2 with TRBJ2-5; 12 bases line up with TRBD2. The CDR3 has 15 amino acids. J lost 5 bases, V lost 5 bases, and 6 bases had no gene match. CDR1 and CDR2 (germline): SGHAT, FQNNGV. CDR3 residues: CASSAGLAGSETQYF. In DNA, the CDR3 is TGTGCCAGCAGCGCCGGACTAGCGGGAAGTGAGACCCAGTACTTC.

This clonotype was observed at least ten times. The chain joins TRBV7-9 to TRBJ2-7, with 8 bases lining up with TRBD1. There are 15 residues in the CDR3. V lost 0 bases to trimming and J lost 3 bases; unmatched junction nucleotides: 4. Germline values: CDR1 SEHNR, CDR2 FQNEAQ (reference sequence). The CDR3 DNA sequence: TGTGCCAGCAGCTTAGCCAGGGGGCTTCTCTACGAGCAGTACTTC. Its protein product is CASSLARGLLYEQYF.